This T cell receptor beta chain originates from a study of blood T cell repertoires in COVID-19 (dated by TCRdb to about 2020). In terms of the full investigation: The collaborator samples originated in the United States, Italy and Spain and spanned the acute and convalescent phases of COVID-19. Subjects who had been exposed to COVID-19, were actively infected with it, or had recovered from it provided the deeply sampled blood TCRbeta repertoires that made up the dataset. HLA class I and class II types, where available, came from metadata supplied by the sample provider rather than from assay-based typing. The repertoires were released in a freely available public database intended as a resource for research on the immune response to SARS-CoV-2. The prospective study material was composed of cDNA or gDNA derived from T cells, B-cell-depleted T cells, or PBMCs. The samples were drawn from two sources: the first 160 participants of the ongoing ImmuneRACE study, and over 950 subjects contributed by 6 global collaborators. The sample metadata nearly always contained a de-identified subject ID, COVID-19 status, age in years and sex. Overall study results and their limits: The quantity of clinical and demographic metadata differed by source and by participant and was supplied without curation.

TCRbeta CDR3 regions were amplified from genomic DNA using the immunoSEQ Assay, a bias-controlled multiplex PCR. As for how the authors treated the data: Nucleated cell counts per sample were estimated from amplification of reference gene primers within the assay. Sequence reads were collapsed and filtered to measure the absolute abundance of every unique TCRbeta CDR3 rearrangement. Productive Simpson clonality was computed per sample as the square root of Simpson's diversity index over productive rearrangements. Not all clones reach the TCRdb copy of this immuneACCESS table, which keeps in-frame sequences only. Checked studies attribute under half of the gap to unresolved V genes and leave the rest unexplained. D and trimming were read from the DNA, whereas the V and J calls and clone size are those reported in that table. The sample contains around 140,000 clones, over 70% of them found a single time. 2% to 2.5% of the sample is taken by the ten largest.

The collaborating institutions used their own protocols to collect whole blood in K2EDTA tubes. For TCRbeta analysis, collaborators shipped samples in one of three forms: frozen whole blood, isolated PBMCs, or DNA extracted from either of those sample types. This clone was counted once. No antigen is known for it. It has no much larger one-base neighbor in the sample; base qualities were not kept. This TCR came from a man aged 45-60 years with active COVID-19. The sequenced sample was peripheral blood.

The nucleotide sequence reads TGTGCCAGTAGTACCCGAACTTACCTAGCGGGGGGAAACAATGAGCAGTTCTTC. This is translated as CASSTRTYLAGGNNEQFF. The chain joins TRBV19 to TRBJ2-1, with 11 central nucleotides matching TRBD2. The CDR3 numbers 18 residues from cysteine through phenylalanine. Here the CDR3 DNA is all that survives: 54 bases in frame from base 1. V and J are trimmed by 4 bases and 5 bases, and the gene matches miss 13 bases of the junction. Taken from the germline V gene (reference sequence), the CDR1 and CDR2 loops are LNHDA and SQIVND.